A single sample gave rise to the 24 T cell receptor beta chains below, sequenced in a study of beta chain features in type 1 diabetes. The whole isolated RNA underwent reverse transcription, so sequencing captured expressed TCRB transcripts. Clones were sequenced by immunoSEQ multiplex PCR, and TCRdb holds only the in-frame ones, with some missing. The sample has some 220,000 clones; around 9.9% are singletons. Input material: central memory CD4+ T cells from blood. These receptors all stem from a man younger than 35 in good health.

This chain uses TRBV29-1 with TRBJ2-1; 11 bases map to TRBD2. The CDR3 spans 14 residues. The V segment lost 5 bases and the J segment 2 bases; nucleotides outside the gene matches: 2. CDR1 SQVTM and CDR2 ANQGSEA come from the germline V gene. CDR3 in DNA: TGCAGCGTTTTAGCGGGAGGGACCTACAATGAGCAGTTCTTC. Its translation: CSVLAGGTYNEQFF.

The chain carries TRBV15 and TRBJ2-5; 8 nucleotides match TRBD2. Germline V gene data show CDR1 as LNHNV and CDR2 as YYDKDF (reference sequence). The J segment lost 4 bases and the V segment lost 4 bases, leaving 5 bases of the junction unmatched. This CDR3 is 14 amino acids long. The CDR3, as DNA: TGTGCCACCAGCAAGCTCCTAGCGGGAGAGACCCAGTACTTC. Translation: CATSKLLAGETQYF.

This clone was counted only a few times. This rearrangement joins TRBV18 to TRBJ2-1, with 7 bases matching TRBD2. Germline CDR1 reads KGHSH; CDR2 reads LQKENI. The CDR3 length is 14 residues. V gave up 4 bases and J gave up 9 bases; unmatched junction bases: 9. The CDR3 DNA is TGTGCCAGCTCACTTGGGGGACTATTAGGTGAGCAGTTCTTC. It specifies CASSLGGLLGEQFF.

The rearrangement uses TRBV5-4 and TRBJ2-5; TRBD2 matches at 10 bases. The J segment lost 4 bases and the V segment lost 4 bases, leaving 16 bases of the junction unmatched. The germline V gene has CDR1 SGHNT and CDR2 YYREEE (reference sequence). The CDR3 sequence is 18 residues long. CDR3 sequence: CASSAGGWLAGEAETQYF. The CDR3, as DNA: TGTGCCAGCAGCGCTGGGGGGTGGCTAGCGGGAGAGGCAGAGACCCAGTACTTC.

The chain carries TRBV7-2 and TRBJ2-7; 9 nucleotides agree with TRBD1. The CDR3 has 14 amino acids. J lost 6 bases, V lost 5 bases, and 8 bases had no gene match. Germline loops: CDR1 SGHTA, CDR2 FQGNSA. CDR3 residues: CASSLGQGKREQYF. CDR3 bases: TGTGCCAGCAGCCTGGGACAGGGAAAACGCGAGCAGTACTTC.

This clone was recorded at least ten times. The sample has other DNA sequences that encode this CDR3 too. CDR3 loop: CSVVQGGDGYTF. The CDR3 nucleotides are TGCAGCGTTGTACAGGGGGGAGATGGCTACACCTTC. The V and J genes are TRBV29-1 and TRBJ1-2; 8 bases align to TRBD1. Germline V CDR1 and CDR2: SQVTM, ANQGSEA. After removal of 4 bases from V and 6 bases from J, the junction contained 4 bases not matched to a gene. This CDR3 is built from 12 residues.

The rearrangement links TRBV19 to TRBJ2-1; 10 positions match TRBD2. This CDR3 has 15 residues. J was trimmed by 4 bases and V by 5 bases; bases with no gene match: 5. Germline V gene data show CDR1 as LNHDA and CDR2 as SQIVND (reference sequence). The CDR3 here is CASSLLAGGYNEQFF. The DNA of the CDR3 is TGTGCCAGTAGTTTATTAGCGGGAGGTTACAATGAGCAGTTCTTC.

This clone was seen a handful of times. The rearrangement links TRBV4-1 to TRBJ1-2, with a weak D call TRBD1 (5 bases). Germline V gives CDR1 MGHRA, CDR2 YSYEKL. Trimming shortened V by 4 bases and J by 10 bases, and 22 bases separated the two germline ends. This CDR3 has 15 residues. CDR3 in amino acids: CASSPMGTGNSVYTF. The CDR3 nucleotides read TGCGCCAGCAGCCCTATGGGGACTGGGAACTCTGTCTACACCTTC.

This clone was recorded at least ten times. This CDR3 is CASSAVPGQARSSGNTIYF. DNA of the CDR3: TGTGCCAGCAGCGCAGTCCCGGGACAGGCCCGAAGCTCTGGAAACACCATATATTTT. The chain joins TRBV9 to TRBJ1-3; 8 bases match TRBD1. The CDR3 is 19 amino acids. Trimming took 3 bases from V and 0 from J; bases not matched to a gene: 14. The germline CDR1 and CDR2 sequences are SGDLS and YYNGEE.

This clone has only a few counts. The chain combines TRBV7-8 with TRBJ2-1; 7 bases line up with TRBD2. Per germline, CDR1 SGHVS and CDR2 FQNEAQ. The junction had 5 bases not matched to a gene; V was cut back by 3 bases and J by 3 bases. This CDR3 contains 15 residues. The CDR3 DNA sequence: TGTGCCAGCAGCTTGCAAGCGGGACTCTACAATGAGCAGTTCTTC. This sequence encodes CASSLQAGLYNEQFF.

The V gene is TRBV28, the J gene TRBJ2-3, with D perhaps being TRBD1 or TRBD2 (5 bases each). This CDR3 contains 16 residues. The V gene's germline CDR1 is MDHEN and CDR2 SYDVKM. V lost 6 bases and J 0 bases, leaving 16 bases between the germline ends. CDR3 coding DNA: TGTGCCAGCAGCCCATACAGGACTTTTAGCACAGATACGCAGTATTTT. It translates to CASSPYRTFSTDTQYF.

Only a few counts were recorded for this clone. The chain joins TRBV10-3 to TRBJ2-2; 7 positions agree with TRBD2. This CDR3 contains 14 residues. Per germline, CDR1 ENHRY and CDR2 SYGVKD. V lost 7 bases, J lost 1 base, and 3 bases stayed unmatched. CDR3 in amino acids: CAITPSGNTGELFF. The CDR3 bases are TGTGCCATCACCCCTAGCGGGAACACCGGGGAGCTGTTTTTT.

This clone came up a few times. The CDR3 is CASSSLAGSDTQYF. The CDR3 nucleotides read TGTGCCAGCAGCTCTCTAGCGGGATCAGATACGCAGTATTTT. The rearrangement joins TRBV9 to TRBJ2-3; TRBD2 matches 9 bases. The germline gives CDR1 SGDLS, CDR2 YYNGEE. Trimming removed 4 bases from V and 4 bases from J; junction bases left unmatched: 4. The CDR3 totals 14 residues.

This clone was recorded a few times. The chain links TRBV28 to TRBJ2-3, with 8 bases identical to TRBD2. V trimming: 5 bases; J trimming: 3 bases; junction bases outside the gene matches: 10. The germline V gene encodes CDR1 MDHEN and CDR2 SYDVKM. The CDR3 has 16 residues. CDR3 protein: CASSGRSGSKTDTQYF. In DNA, the CDR3 is TGTGCCAGCAGTGGCAGAAGCGGGAGCAAGACAGATACGCAGTATTTT.

This clone has more than one count but fewer than ten. V gene TRBV25-1 combines with J gene TRBJ1-1; D gene unclear. The germline V and J ends were trimmed by 1 base and 5 bases, with 11 bases remaining between them. The CDR3 extends over 14 amino acids. The germline V gene has CDR1 MGHDK and CDR2 SYGVNS. CDR3 protein: CASSESGKRTEAFF. The CDR3 DNA follows: TGTGCCAGCAGTGAATCGGGGAAAAGAACTGAAGCTTTCTTT. Full variable domain (missing parts from reference TRBV25-1 and TRBJ1-1): EADIYQTPRYLVIGTGKKITLECSQTMGHDKMYWYQQDPGMELHLIHYSYGVNSTEKGDLSSESTVSRIRTEHFPLTLESARPSHTSQYLCASSESGKRTEAFFGQGTRLTVV.

This chain joins TRBV5-1 and TRBJ2-7; 9 nucleotides match TRBD2. Germline assignment: CDR1 SGHRS and CDR2 YFSETQ. The CDR3 is 14 residues long. J was trimmed by 6 bases and V by 1 base; bases with no gene match: 5. CDR3 DNA: TGCGCCAGCAGCTTGCGGCTAGCGGGAACCGAGCAGTACTTC. This encodes CASSLRLAGTEQYF. Full variable domain (missing parts from reference TRBV5-1 and TRBJ2-7): KAGVTQTPRYLIKTRGQQVTLSCSPISGHRSVSWYQQTPGQGLQFLFEYFSETQRNKGNFPGRFSGRQFSNSRSEMNVSTLELGDSALYLCASSLRLAGTEQYFGPGTRLTVT.

This clone was detected only a few times. The rearrangement links TRBV5-6 to TRBJ2-1; possibly TRBD1 for D (6 bases). This CDR3 region has 16 residues. The V gene's germline CDR1 is SGHDT and CDR2 YYEEEE. Trimming pared 1 base from V and 4 bases from J, leaving 15 bases between. The CDR3 region is CASSLRAGDKYNEQFF. In nucleotides, the CDR3 is TGTGCCAGCAGCTTGAGGGCAGGGGACAAATACAATGAGCAGTTCTTC. Filled out from reference TRBV5-6 and TRBJ2-1, the complete variable domain reads DAGVTQSPTHLIKTRGQQVTLRCSPKSGHDTVSWYQQALGQGPQFIFQYYEEEERQRGNFPDRFSGHQFPNYSSELNVNALLLGDSALYLCASSLRAGDKYNEQFFGPGTRLTVL.

CDR3 coding DNA: TGTGCCAGCAGCCCCCCAGGGTCTGGAAACACCATATATTTT. Its translation: CASSPPGSGNTIYF. The chain links TRBV5-6 to TRBJ1-3; D possibly corresponds to TRBD1 (5 bases). Deletions cut 4 bases from V and 1 base from J, with 9 bases between. The CDR3 loop spans 14 amino acids. The V gene's germline CDR1 is SGHDT and CDR2 YYEEEE.

This clone was seen a handful of times. V usage is TRBV5-1 and J usage is TRBJ1-1; perhaps TRBD1 as D (5 bases). This CDR3 has 14 amino acids. Per the germline V gene, CDR1 is SGHRS and CDR2 is YFSETQ. V was clipped by 3 bases and J by 0 bases, with 9 bases between them. The CDR3 DNA reads TGCGCCAGCAGCTGGGACGGTATGAACACTGAAGCTTTCTTT. It specifies CASSWDGMNTEAFF.

In this sample, this clone turned up a few times. J is TRBJ2-7 and V is TRBV30; 11 nucleotides align to TRBD2. This CDR3 comprises 15 residues. Trimming took 3 bases from V and 3 from J; bases not matched to a gene: 7. The V gene's germline CDR1 is GTSNPN and CDR2 SVGIG (reference sequence). The CDR3 is CAWSEILAGDYEQYF. The CDR3 DNA sequence: TGTGCCTGGAGCGAAATACTAGCGGGAGACTACGAGCAGTACTTC. The complete variable domain, with remaining parts taken from reference TRBV30 and TRBJ2-7, reads SQTIHQWPATLVQPVGSPLSLECTVEGTSNPNLYWYRQAAGRGLQLLFYSVGIGQISSEVPQNLSASRPQDRQFILSSKKLLLSDSGFYLCAWSEILAGDYEQYFGPGTRLTVT.

The chain carries TRBV7-9 and TRBJ1-4, with 10 bases lining up with TRBD1. Germline CDR1 is SEHNR and CDR2 is FQNEAQ (reference sequence). The length of the CDR3 is 16 residues. V trimming: 1 base; J trimming: 8 bases; junction bases outside the gene matches: 7. CDR3 sequence: CASSLGAGTGVEKLFF. The CDR3 DNA sequence: TGTGCCAGCAGCTTAGGGGCCGGGACAGGGGTCGAAAAACTGTTTTTT.

This clone was observed a few times. This chain links TRBV7-8 with TRBJ2-7; 8 bases are shared with TRBD1. The CDR3 has 15 amino acids. Germline-derived CDR1 and CDR2 are SGHVS and FQNEAQ. The J segment lost 1 base and the V segment lost 5 bases, leaving 7 bases of the junction unmatched. The chain's CDR3 is CASSTPDRASYEQYF. As DNA, the CDR3 is TGTGCCAGCAGCACGCCGGACAGGGCGTCCTACGAGCAGTACTTC.

This chain uses TRBV9 with TRBJ2-5; 10 bases are a match to TRBD2. The CDR3 consists of 16 residues. V trimming: 0 bases; J trimming: 4 bases; junction bases outside the gene matches: 6. CDR1 SGDLS and CDR2 YYNGEE come from the germline V gene. The DNA of the CDR3 is TGTGCCAGCAGCGTAGGGAACCGACTAGCGGGAGAGACCCAGTACTTC. Translating gives CASSVGNRLAGETQYF.

The rearrangement joins TRBV4-3 to TRBJ2-6, with D perhaps matching TRBD1 or TRBD2 (5 bases each). The V gene's germline CDR1 is LGHNA and CDR2 YSLEER. V dropped 0 bases and J dropped 2 bases, with 17 bases sitting between them. The CDR3 runs to 19 residues. The CDR3 nucleotides are TGCGCCAGCAGCCAAGATGGGGCAGGGACCGCCGCTGGGGCCAACGTCCTGACTTTC. This codes for CASSQDGAGTAAGANVLTF.